These 10 T cell receptor beta chains originate from one sample sequenced in a study of T cells in tuberculosis. Sequencing used immunoSEQ multiplex PCR; TCRdb keeps in-frame clones, though not all of them. This table holds 45,000 or so clones, 95% found once. Sequencing was done on a sample of PBMCs. The receptors originated from a donor aged 10-30 years with latent tuberculosis or without tuberculosis infection.

The chain has TRBV6-6 and TRBJ1-2; the match to TRBD1 covers 8 bases. Trimming took 4 bases from V and 6 from J; bases not matched to a gene: 1. The CDR3 totals 12 residues. Germline lookup yields CDR1 MNHNY and CDR2 SVGAGI (reference sequence). Here the CDR3 DNA reads TGTGCCAGCAGTTCGACAGGGGATGGCTACACCTTC. Translation gives CASSSTGDGYTF.

This sequence joins TRBV21-1 and TRBJ2-5; no check of the table's D call, TRBD1, against the DNA was made. TRBV21-1 is listed as a pseudogene. This CDR3 comprises 16 residues. The CDR3 region has the DNA TGTGCCAGCAGCACCTGGGGCATCAGGGGCCAAGAGACCCAGTACTTC. This encodes CASSTWGIRGQETQYF.

This clone has just one count. This CDR3 reads CASSLGDSSSGANVLTF. Here the CDR3 DNA reads TGTGCCAGCAGCTTAGGGGACAGCTCGTCTGGGGCCAACGTCCTGACTTTC. The chain links TRBV11-3 to TRBJ2-6; 7 bases match TRBD1. The CDR3 is 17 residues long. Looked up from germline, CDR1 is SGHNT and CDR2 is YENEEA. The ends lost 1 base at V and 1 base at J; junction bases unmatched: 4.

The chain joins TRBV6-1 to TRBJ1-2; D remains ambiguous. Germline values: CDR1 MNHNS, CDR2 SASEGT. V was trimmed by 2 bases and J by 5 bases, leaving 12 bases between them. This CDR3 is built from 14 residues. The CDR3 sequence: CASSENMAGYGYTF. The CDR3 DNA follows: TGTGCCAGCAGTGAAAATATGGCAGGTTATGGCTACACCTTC.

The chain uses TRBV25-1 and TRBJ1-1, with 7 positions matching TRBD1. The germline V gene encodes CDR1 MGHDK and CDR2 SYGVNS. The V gene end was trimmed by 5 bases and the J gene end by 5 bases; junction bases not matched to a gene: 11. The CDR3 has 15 amino acids. The CDR3 DNA reads as TGTGCCAGCAGTCAGCCGGGGAAGGGGGCTACTGAAGCTTTCTTT. This gives the protein CASSQPGKGATEAFF.

This rearrangement joins TRBV5-6 to TRBJ1-2; 7 positions agree with TRBD1. V gave up 9 bases and J gave up 0 bases; unmatched junction bases: 5. CDR1 and CDR2 (germline): SGHDT, YYEEEE. The CDR3 runs to 13 residues. CDR3 in DNA: TGTGCCACCCAGGACAGGACTAACTATGGCTACACCTTC. It encodes CATQDRTNYGYTF.

The genes are TRBV5-4 and TRBJ1-2; D possibly corresponds to TRBD1 (6 bases). The V gene lost 5 bases and the J gene lost 3 bases, with 11 bases spanning the gap. Germline-derived CDR1 and CDR2 are SGHNT and YYREEE (reference sequence). The length of the CDR3 is 13 residues. The CDR3 nucleotides are TGTGCCAGCAGGTGGGCAGGGGACTATGGCTACACCTTC. This gives the protein CASRWAGDYGYTF.

This sequence joins TRBV5-4 and TRBJ1-1, with 7 positions matching TRBD1. The germline CDR1 and CDR2 sequences are SGHNT and YYREEE (reference sequence). The length of the CDR3 is 15 residues. Unmatched junction bases numbered 3, after V lost 1 base and J lost 0 bases. The DNA of the CDR3 is TGTGCCAGCAGCTTGCGGGACAGACTGAACACTGAAGCTTTCTTT. This codes for CASSLRDRLNTEAFF.

This clone was picked up one time. V is TRBV29-1 and J is TRBJ2-7; TRBD1 might be the D (5 bases). CDR1 is SQVTM, CDR2 ANQGSEA, per germline. CDR3 length equals 14 residues. Trimming took off 6 bases at V and 5 bases at J, with 20 bases between the two ends. The CDR3 DNA reads as TGCAGCGTGCTAGGGGATCTGGTGGTAAACGAGCAGTACTTC. Translated: CSVLGDLVVNEQYF.

In DNA, the CDR3 is TGTGCCAGCAGCTTCGGGACAGGGGTTTTTTCATTCAATGAGCAGTTCTTC. Its translation is CASSFGTGVFSFNEQFF. The chain links TRBV9 to TRBJ2-1; 10 bases fit TRBD1. This CDR3 is built from 17 residues. Trimming cost V 4 bases and J 6 bases; bases outside gene matches: 13. In germline, CDR1 is SGDLS, CDR2 YYNGEE.